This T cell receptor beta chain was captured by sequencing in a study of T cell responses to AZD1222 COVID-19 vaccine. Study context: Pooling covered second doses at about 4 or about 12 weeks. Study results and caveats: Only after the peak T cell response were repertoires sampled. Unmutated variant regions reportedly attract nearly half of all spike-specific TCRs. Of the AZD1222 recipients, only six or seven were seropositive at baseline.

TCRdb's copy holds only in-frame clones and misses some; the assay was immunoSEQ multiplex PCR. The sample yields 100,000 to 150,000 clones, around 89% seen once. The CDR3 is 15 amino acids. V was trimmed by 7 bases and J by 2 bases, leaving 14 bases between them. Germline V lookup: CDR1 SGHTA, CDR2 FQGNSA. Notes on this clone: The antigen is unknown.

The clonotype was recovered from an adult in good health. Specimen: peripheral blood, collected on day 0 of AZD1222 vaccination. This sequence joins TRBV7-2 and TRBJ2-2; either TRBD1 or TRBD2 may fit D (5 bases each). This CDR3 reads CASTLEGINTGELFF. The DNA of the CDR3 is TGTGCCAGCACCCTCGAGGGGATTAACACCGGGGAGCTGTTTTTT.